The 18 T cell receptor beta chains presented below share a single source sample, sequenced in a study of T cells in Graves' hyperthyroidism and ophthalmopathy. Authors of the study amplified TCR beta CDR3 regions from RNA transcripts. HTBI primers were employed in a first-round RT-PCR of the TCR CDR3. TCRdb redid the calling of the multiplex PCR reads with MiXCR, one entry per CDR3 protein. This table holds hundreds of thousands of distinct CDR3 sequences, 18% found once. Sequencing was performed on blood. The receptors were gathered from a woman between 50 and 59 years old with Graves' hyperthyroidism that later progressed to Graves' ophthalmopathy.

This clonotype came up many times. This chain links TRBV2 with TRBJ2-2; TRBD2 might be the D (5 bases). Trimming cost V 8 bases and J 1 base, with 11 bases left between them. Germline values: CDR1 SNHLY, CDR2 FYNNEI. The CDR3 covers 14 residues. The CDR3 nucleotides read TGTGCCAGCGGGGTCCGGGGGAACACCGGGGAGCTGTTTTTT. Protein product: CASGVRGNTGELFF.

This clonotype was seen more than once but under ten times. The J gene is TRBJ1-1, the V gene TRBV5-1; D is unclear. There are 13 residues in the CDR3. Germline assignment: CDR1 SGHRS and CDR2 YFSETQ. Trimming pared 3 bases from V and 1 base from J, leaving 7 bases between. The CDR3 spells CASSWVANTEAFF. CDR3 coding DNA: TGCGCCAGCAGCTGGGTGGCGAACACTGAAGCTTTCTTT.

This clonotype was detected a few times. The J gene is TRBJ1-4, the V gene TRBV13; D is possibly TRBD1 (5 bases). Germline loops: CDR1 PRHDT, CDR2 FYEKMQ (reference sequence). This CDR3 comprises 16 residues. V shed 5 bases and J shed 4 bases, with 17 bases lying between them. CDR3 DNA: TGTGCCAGCAGCCAATTGATGGAAGGGGTTAATGAAAAACTGTTTTTT. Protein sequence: CASSQLMEGVNEKLFF.

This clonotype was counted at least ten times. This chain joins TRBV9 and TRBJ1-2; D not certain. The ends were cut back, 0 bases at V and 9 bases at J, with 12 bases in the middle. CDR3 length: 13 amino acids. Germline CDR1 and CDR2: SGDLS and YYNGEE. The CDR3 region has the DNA TGTGCCAGCAGCGTAGGCACAGCTTACAGCTACACCTTC. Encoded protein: CASSVGTAYSYTF. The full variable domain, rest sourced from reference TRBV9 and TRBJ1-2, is DSGVTQTPKHLITATGQRVTLRCSPRSGDLSVYWYQQSLDQGLQFLIQYYNGEERAKGNILERFSAQQFPDLHSELNLSSLELGDSALYFCASSVGTAYSYTFGSGTRLTVV.

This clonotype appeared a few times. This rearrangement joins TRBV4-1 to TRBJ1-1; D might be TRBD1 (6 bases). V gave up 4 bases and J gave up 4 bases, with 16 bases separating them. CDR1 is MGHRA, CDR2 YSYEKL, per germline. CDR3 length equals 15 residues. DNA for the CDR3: TGCGCCAGCAGCCTAAACAGGGTTATGAGCACTGAAGCTTTCTTT. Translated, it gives CASSLNRVMSTEAFF.

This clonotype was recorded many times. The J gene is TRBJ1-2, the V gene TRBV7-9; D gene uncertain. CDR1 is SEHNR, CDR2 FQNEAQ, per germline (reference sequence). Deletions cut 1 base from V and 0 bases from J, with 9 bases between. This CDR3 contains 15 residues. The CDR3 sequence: CASSLGSTANYGYTF. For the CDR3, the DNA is TGTGCCAGCAGCTTAGGGTCAACCGCTAACTATGGCTACACCTTC.

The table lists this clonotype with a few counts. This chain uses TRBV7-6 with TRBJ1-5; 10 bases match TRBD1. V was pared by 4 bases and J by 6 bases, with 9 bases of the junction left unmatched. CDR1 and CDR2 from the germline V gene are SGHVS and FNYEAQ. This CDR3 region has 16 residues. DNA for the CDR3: TGTGCCAGCAGCTCGACAGGGGGCAGATTTGGTCAGCCCCAGCATTTT. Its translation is CASSSTGGRFGQPQHF.

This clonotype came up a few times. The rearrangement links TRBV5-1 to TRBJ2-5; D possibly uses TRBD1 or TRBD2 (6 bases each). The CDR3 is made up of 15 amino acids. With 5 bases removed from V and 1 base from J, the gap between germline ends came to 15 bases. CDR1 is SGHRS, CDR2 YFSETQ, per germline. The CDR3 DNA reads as TGCGCCAGCAGAGGGTACGGGGGCCCCCAAGAGACCCAGTACTTC. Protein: CASRGYGGPQETQYF. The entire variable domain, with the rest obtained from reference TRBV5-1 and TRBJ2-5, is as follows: KAGVTQTPRYLIKTRGQQVTLSCSPISGHRSVSWYQQTPGQGLQFLFEYFSETQRNKGNFPGRFSGRQFSNSRSEMNVSTLELGDSALYLCASRGYGGPQETQYFGPGTRLLVL.

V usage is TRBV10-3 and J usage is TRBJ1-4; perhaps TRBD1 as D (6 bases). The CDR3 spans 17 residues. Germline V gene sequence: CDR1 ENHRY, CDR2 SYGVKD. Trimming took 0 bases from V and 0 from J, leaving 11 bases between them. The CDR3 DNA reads TGTGCCATCAGTGAGTCGAAAGGGGGATCAACTAATGAAAAACTGTTTTTT. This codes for CAISESKGGSTNEKLFF.

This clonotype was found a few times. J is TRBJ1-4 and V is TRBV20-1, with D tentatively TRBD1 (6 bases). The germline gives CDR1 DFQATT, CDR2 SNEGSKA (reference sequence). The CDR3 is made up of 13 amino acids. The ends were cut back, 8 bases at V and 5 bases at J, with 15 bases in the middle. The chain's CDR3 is CSLKGEGNEKLFF. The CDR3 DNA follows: TGCAGTTTAAAGGGGGAGGGAAATGAAAAACTGTTTTTT.

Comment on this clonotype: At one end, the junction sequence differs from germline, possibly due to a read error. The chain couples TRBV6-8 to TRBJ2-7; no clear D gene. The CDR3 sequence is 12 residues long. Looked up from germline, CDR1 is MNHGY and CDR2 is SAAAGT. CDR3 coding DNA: TGCGCCAGCAGTGACGGCTACTACGAGCAGTACTTC. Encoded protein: CASSDGYYEQYF.

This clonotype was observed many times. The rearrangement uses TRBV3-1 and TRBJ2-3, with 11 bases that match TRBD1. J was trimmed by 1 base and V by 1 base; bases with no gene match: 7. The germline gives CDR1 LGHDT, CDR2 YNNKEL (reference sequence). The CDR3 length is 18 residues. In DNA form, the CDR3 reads TGTGCCAGCAGCCAAGGGACAGGGGGCGTCTCTGGCACAGATACGCAGTATTTT. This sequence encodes CASSQGTGGVSGTDTQYF.

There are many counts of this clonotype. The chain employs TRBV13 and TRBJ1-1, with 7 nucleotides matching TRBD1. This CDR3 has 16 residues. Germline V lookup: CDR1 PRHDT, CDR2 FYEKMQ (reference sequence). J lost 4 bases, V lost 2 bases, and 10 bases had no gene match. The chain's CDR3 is CASSLRQGDSGTEAFF. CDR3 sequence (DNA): TGTGCCAGCAGCTTACGACAGGGAGACTCGGGCACTGAAGCTTTCTTT.

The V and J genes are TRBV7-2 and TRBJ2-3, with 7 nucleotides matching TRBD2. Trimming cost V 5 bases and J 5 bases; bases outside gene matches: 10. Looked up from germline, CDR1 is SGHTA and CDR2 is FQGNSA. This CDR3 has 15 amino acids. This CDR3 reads CASSGTTVAGDTQYF. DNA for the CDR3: TGTGCCAGCAGCGGGACTACCGTAGCTGGAGATACGCAGTATTTT.

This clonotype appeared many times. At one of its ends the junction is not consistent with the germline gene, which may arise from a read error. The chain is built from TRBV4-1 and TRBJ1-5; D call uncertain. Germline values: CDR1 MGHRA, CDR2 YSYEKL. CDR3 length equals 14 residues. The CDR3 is CASSQDLSNQPQHF. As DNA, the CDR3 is TGTGCCAGCAGCCAAGACCTTAGCAATCAGCCCCAGCATTTT.

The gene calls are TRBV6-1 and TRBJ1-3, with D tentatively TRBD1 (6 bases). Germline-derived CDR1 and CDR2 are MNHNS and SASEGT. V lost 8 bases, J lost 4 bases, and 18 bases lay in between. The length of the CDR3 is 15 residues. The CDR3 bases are TGTGCCAGCGGTCTCGATGGGGGCTCAGGAAACACCATATATTTT. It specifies CASGLDGGSGNTIYF.

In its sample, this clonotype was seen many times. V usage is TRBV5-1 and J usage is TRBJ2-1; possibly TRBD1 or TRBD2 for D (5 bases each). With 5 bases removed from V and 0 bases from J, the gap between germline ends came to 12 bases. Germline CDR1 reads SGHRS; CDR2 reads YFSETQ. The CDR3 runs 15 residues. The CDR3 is CASRLGASSYNEQFF. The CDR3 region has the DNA TGCGCCAGCAGACTCGGGGCCAGCTCCTACAATGAGCAGTTCTTC.

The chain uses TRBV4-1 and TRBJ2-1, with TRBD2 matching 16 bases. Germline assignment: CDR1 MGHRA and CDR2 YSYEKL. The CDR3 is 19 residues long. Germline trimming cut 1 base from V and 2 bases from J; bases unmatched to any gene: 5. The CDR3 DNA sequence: TGCGCCAGCAGCCAAGTACCGGGACTAGCGGGGGGGGCCTACAATGAGCAGTTCTTC. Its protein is CASSQVPGLAGGAYNEQFF.